The source of this T cell receptor beta chain is a study of T cells after yellow fever vaccination. Findings and limits, study-wide: Although the secondary response was weaker, it peaked faster, at day 5 versus 15.

This clonotype showed up just a few times. Its target is unknown. A single record per CDR3 protein comes from TCRdb applying MiXCR to the 5' RACE reads. The sample yields some 350,000 distinct CDR3 sequences, 4.1% seen once. The CDR3 sequence is 14 residues long. Germline V gene lookup returns CDR1 SGHRS and CDR2 YFSETQ. V dropped 4 bases and J dropped 7; count of bases not matched to a gene: 6. The chain carries TRBV5-1 and TRBJ1-2; the match to TRBD1 covers 11 bases. This material consisted of PBMCs, taken 5 days after the yellow fever booster vaccination. This receptor was identified in a young man who received the YFV17D yellow fever vaccine. CDR3 sequence reads: CASSTGQGAFGYTF. The DNA of the CDR3 is TGCGCCAGCAGCACCGGACAGGGGGCGTTTGGCTACACCTTC.